This is a list of T cell receptor beta chains from one sample in a study of T cell responses to AZD1222 COVID-19 vaccine. TCRdb's copy holds only in-frame clones and misses some; the assay was immunoSEQ multiplex PCR. The sample lists 150,000 to 200,000 clones, around 93% occurring once. The specimen comprised peripheral blood, sampled on day 0 of AZD1222 vaccination. The receptors originated from an adult in good health. The CDR3 runs from the conserved cysteine through the conserved F or W. A D gene is named only where the DNA matches it firmly. Only part of the rows carry a size: once, few, many, or a class if the clone is expanded.

V: TRBV12-3/TRBV12-4
D: -
J: TRBJ1-2
size: -
DNA: TGTGCCAGCAGCGGGGGGGTTCGAGGCTACACCTTC
CDR3: CASSGGVRGYTF

V: TRBV27
D: TRBD2
J: TRBJ2-7
size: -
DNA: TGTGCCAGCAGAGGGACTAGCGGGAGCATCTACGAGCAGTACTTC
CDR3: CASRGTSGSIYEQYF

V: TRBV11-2
D: -
J: TRBJ2-2
size: -
DNA: TGTGCCAGCAGCGAACTAGGAGGTGCCGGGGAGCTGTTTTTT
CDR3: CASSELGGAGELFF

V: TRBV18
D: -
J: TRBJ1-2
size: -
DNA: TGTGCCAGCTCACCGTCGGGAGCTAACTATGGCTACACCTTC
CDR3: CASSPSGANYGYTF

V: TRBV12-3/TRBV12-4
D: -
J: TRBJ2-3
size: -
DNA: TGTGCCAGCAGTTTCCCAGATACGCAGTATTTT
CDR3: CASSFPDTQYF

V: TRBV6-4
D: -
J: TRBJ1-2
size: -
DNA: TGTGCCAGCTCGGCCGGAGTCAGGGGTTATGGCTACACCTTC
CDR3: CASSAGVRGYGYTF

V: TRBV3-1/TRBV3-2
D: -
J: TRBJ1-5
size: -
DNA: TGTGCCAGCAGCTCCCGACAGAGCAATCAGCCCCAGCATTTT
CDR3: CASSSRQSNQPQHF

V: TRBV10-1
D: -
J: TRBJ1-1
size: -
DNA: TGCGCCAGCAGTGAAGACCAATCGAACACTGAAGCTTTCTTT
CDR3: CASSEDQSNTEAFF

V: TRBV30
D: TRBD2
J: TRBJ2-1
size: -
DNA: TGTGCCTGGAGGCCTTCTAGCGGGGGGGCGGGAGAGCAGTTCTTC
CDR3: CAWRPSSGGAGEQFF

V: TRBV5-1
D: TRBD2
J: TRBJ2-7
size: -
DNA: TGCGCCAGCAGCACGGGACTAGCGGGAGACGGCTACGAGCAGTACTTC
CDR3: CASSTGLAGDGYEQYF

V: TRBV18
D: TRBD1
J: TRBJ1-1
size: -
DNA: TGTGCCAGCTCACCCACGCAGGGACAGAAGAACACTGAAGCTTTCTTT
CDR3: CASSPTQGQKNTEAFF

V: TRBV6-4
D: -
J: TRBJ2-1
size: -
DNA: TGTGCCAGCTCTCGGGGGCCCTACTACAATGAGCAGTTCTTC
CDR3: CASSRGPYYNEQFF

V: TRBV19
D: -
J: TRBJ1-1
size: -
DNA: TGTGCCAGTAGTACTGGGGACACTCGAACCACTGAAGCTTTCTTT
CDR3: CASSTGDTRTTEAFF

V: TRBV6-5
D: -
J: TRBJ1-2
size: -
DNA: TGTGCCAGCAGCCACGGGATCCAGGGCAACTATGGCTACACCTTC
CDR3: CASSHGIQGNYGYTF

V: TRBV4-1
D: -
J: TRBJ1-6
size: -
DNA: TGCGCCAGCAGCCAGATAGGTCTTATCGGCAGGGCCTATAATTCACCCCTCCACTTT
CDR3: CASSQIGLIGRAYNSPLHF

V: TRBV2
D: -
J: TRBJ2-7
size: -
DNA: TGTGCCAGTTATGGGGACAATAGCGGTGGGACCTACGAGCAGTACTTC
CDR3: CASYGDNSGGTYEQYF

V: TRBV2
D: -
J: TRBJ2-1
size: many
DNA: TGTGCCAGCATGGTACTAAGCCACAATGAGCAGTTCTTC
CDR3: CASMVLSHNEQFF

V: TRBV10-3
D: -
J: TRBJ2-5
size: -
DNA: TGTGCCATCAGTGAAGCAGGGGTGGGAGAGACCCAGTACTTC
CDR3: CAISEAGVGETQYF

V: TRBV30
D: -
J: TRBJ1-1
size: -
DNA: TGTGCCTGGAGTGGGGGGGCCACTGAAGCTTTCTTT
CDR3: CAWSGGATEAFF

V: TRBV29-1
D: -
J: TRBJ2-5
size: -
DNA: TGCAGCGTTGAAGAGAGTAGTCGGGAGACCCAGTACTTC
CDR3: CSVEESSRETQYF

V: TRBV9
D: -
J: TRBJ2-5
size: -
DNA: TGTGCCAGCAGCGGACCGGGCGGGTACCAAGAGACCCAGTACTTC
CDR3: CASSGPGGYQETQYF

V: TRBV2
D: -
J: TRBJ1-2
size: -
DNA: TGTGCCAGCAGTGAGACAATCGGCTACACCTTC
CDR3: CASSETIGYTF

V: TRBV30
D: -
J: TRBJ1-5
size: -
DNA: TGTGCCTGGAGCGGCACGATTAATAGCAATCAGCCCCAGCATTTT
CDR3: CAWSGTINSNQPQHF

V: TRBV5-6
D: TRBD2
J: TRBJ2-7
size: -
DNA: TGTGCCAGCGAATCTAGCGGGGGGTCCACCCCCTACGAGCAGTACTTC
CDR3: CASESSGGSTPYEQYF

V: TRBV14
D: TRBD1
J: TRBJ1-2
size: -
DNA: TGTGCCAGCAGCTTCCGGGACAGACGAGGCTACACCTTC
CDR3: CASSFRDRRGYTF

V: TRBV9
D: TRBD1
J: TRBJ2-7
size: -
DNA: TGTGCCAGCACGGGGACAGACACTTACTACGAGCAGTACTTC
CDR3: CASTGTDTYYEQYF

V: TRBV28
D: -
J: TRBJ1-4
size: -
DNA: TGTGCCAGCAGTTTGATCCCGCGGGGGACCAGGGGAGAAAAACTGTTTTTT
CDR3: CASSLIPRGTRGEKLFF

V: TRBV27
D: -
J: TRBJ1-4
size: -
DNA: TGTGCCAGCAGCCTTAGCGAAAAACTGTTTTTT
CDR3: CASSLSEKLFF

V: TRBV19
D: TRBD2
J: TRBJ2-3
size: -
DNA: TGTGCCAGTAGTACCGGACTAGCGGGGGATACGCAGTATTTT
CDR3: CASSTGLAGDTQYF

V: TRBV11-2
D: TRBD2
J: TRBJ2-3
size: -
DNA: TGTGCCAGCAGCTCGGGACTAGCGGGCCCCACAGATACGCAGTATTTT
CDR3: CASSSGLAGPTDTQYF

V: TRBV7-9
D: -
J: TRBJ1-2
size: once
DNA: TGTGCCAGCAGCTTAGGGCAGGCGGCAGAAATCGGCTACACCTTC
CDR3: CASSLGQAAEIGYTF

V: TRBV7-9
D: -
J: TRBJ1-5
size: -
DNA: TGTGCCAGCAGCCCCGGAGGTAGAAGCAATCAGCCCCAGCATTTT
CDR3: CASSPGGRSNQPQHF

V: TRBV9
D: -
J: TRBJ2-5
size: -
DNA: TGTGCCAGCAGCGACGGAAACCCGGAAGAGACCCAGTACTTC
CDR3: CASSDGNPEETQYF

V: TRBV19
D: -
J: TRBJ1-1
size: -
DNA: TGTGCCAGTAGTATAGATGGGACCTCCCGGGGGGCTTTCTTT
CDR3: CASSIDGTSRGAFF

V: TRBV2
D: -
J: TRBJ2-7
size: once
DNA: TGTGCCACCCAGCGTGGCGGGCAGGGGCCCTACGAGCAGTACTTC
CDR3: CATQRGGQGPYEQYF

V: TRBV19
D: -
J: TRBJ1-1
size: once
DNA: TGTGCCAGTAGTATAGGAGCGCAGGGACCATACATGAACACTGAAGCTTTCTTT
CDR3: CASSIGAQGPYMNTEAFF

V: TRBV19
D: -
J: TRBJ2-7
size: -
DNA: TGTGCCAGTAGTATGAAACCAGGGGACGAGCAGTACTTC
CDR3: CASSMKPGDEQYF

V: TRBV7-9
D: -
J: TRBJ1-1
size: -
DNA: TGTGCCAGCAGCTTAGGGGGTGAAGCTTTCTTT
CDR3: CASSLGGEAFF

V: TRBV3-1/TRBV3-2
D: -
J: TRBJ1-2
size: -
DNA: TGTGCCAGCAGCCAACTGAAGGGGGGCTACACCTTC
CDR3: CASSQLKGGYTF

V: TRBV5-5
D: TRBD1
J: TRBJ2-3
size: -
DNA: TGTGCCAGCAGCTTAGCGACAGGGAAGGATACGCAGTATTTT
CDR3: CASSLATGKDTQYF

V: TRBV2
D: -
J: TRBJ1-2
size: -
DNA: TGTGCCAGCAGTGAAATGGTGGGCGCGGGCTATGGCTACACCTTC
CDR3: CASSEMVGAGYGYTF

V: TRBV28
D: -
J: TRBJ1-1
size: -
DNA: TGTGCCAGCAGTTCACAGGGCACTGAAGCTTTCTTT
CDR3: CASSSQGTEAFF

V: TRBV5-6
D: -
J: TRBJ1-4
size: -
DNA: TGTGCCAGCAGCTTGTGGTCCACGGGAAAGAGGCGTGAAAAACTGTTTTTT
CDR3: CASSLWSTGKRREKLFF

V: TRBV18
D: -
J: TRBJ1-5
size: -
DNA: TGTGCCAGCTCACCACCGGGTTCGGGGGCGTTGGAACAGCCCCAGCATTTT
CDR3: CASSPPGSGALEQPQHF

V: TRBV5-1
D: -
J: TRBJ1-5
size: -
DNA: TGCGCCAGCAGGGAAGGGGAGGGTCAGCCCCAGCATTTT
CDR3: CASREGEGQPQHF

V: TRBV6-2/TRBV6-3
D: -
J: TRBJ1-2
size: -
DNA: TGTGCCAGCAGTTACTTACAGGGCCCGTACACCTTC
CDR3: CASSYLQGPYTF

V: TRBV12-5
D: -
J: TRBJ2-7
size: -
DNA: TGTGCTAGTGGTTTGTCCCCAAGGGGGGACCCAACCTACGAGCAGTACTTC
CDR3: CASGLSPRGDPTYEQYF

V: TRBV18
D: TRBD1
J: TRBJ1-6
size: -
DNA: TGTGCCAGCGCGGGACAGGGGGTAACAAATTCACCCCTCCACTTT
CDR3: CASAGQGVTNSPLHF

V: TRBV2
D: -
J: TRBJ1-3
size: -
DNA: TGTGCCAGCAGTGAAGGGGGTACGAGATCTGGAAACACCATATATTTT
CDR3: CASSEGGTRSGNTIYF

V: TRBV28
D: -
J: TRBJ1-5
size: -
DNA: TGTGCCAGCAGACCCGACGGACTTCGGGGTCAGCCCCAGCATTTT
CDR3: CASRPDGLRGQPQHF